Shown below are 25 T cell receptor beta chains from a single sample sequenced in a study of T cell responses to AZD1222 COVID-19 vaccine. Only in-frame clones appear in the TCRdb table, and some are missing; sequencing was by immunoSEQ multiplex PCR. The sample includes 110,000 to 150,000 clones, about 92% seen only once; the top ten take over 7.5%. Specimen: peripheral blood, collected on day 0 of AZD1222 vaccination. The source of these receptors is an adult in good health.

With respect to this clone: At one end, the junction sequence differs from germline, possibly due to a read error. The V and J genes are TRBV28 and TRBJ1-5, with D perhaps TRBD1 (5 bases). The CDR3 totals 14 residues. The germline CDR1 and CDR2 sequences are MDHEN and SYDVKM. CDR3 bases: TGTGCCAGCAGTTTATCTCGGTTCCGGGACTTTAGGAATTTT. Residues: CASSLSRFRDFRNF.

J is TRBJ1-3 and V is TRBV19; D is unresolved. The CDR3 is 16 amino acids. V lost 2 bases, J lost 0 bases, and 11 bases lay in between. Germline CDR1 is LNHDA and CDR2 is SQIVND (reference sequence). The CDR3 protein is CASSISVPVSGNTIYF. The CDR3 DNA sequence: TGTGCCAGTAGTATATCAGTCCCTGTCTCTGGAAACACCATATATTTT.

CDR3 in amino acids: CASSRDNYNSPLHF. CDR3 coding DNA: TGCGCCAGCAGTAGGGACAACTATAATTCACCCCTCCACTTT. V and J are TRBV5-1 and TRBJ1-6; perhaps TRBD1 as D (6 bases). The CDR3 loop spans 14 amino acids. Trimming shortened V by 5 bases and J by 3 bases, and 9 bases separated the two germline ends. Germline assignment: CDR1 SGHRS and CDR2 YFSETQ.

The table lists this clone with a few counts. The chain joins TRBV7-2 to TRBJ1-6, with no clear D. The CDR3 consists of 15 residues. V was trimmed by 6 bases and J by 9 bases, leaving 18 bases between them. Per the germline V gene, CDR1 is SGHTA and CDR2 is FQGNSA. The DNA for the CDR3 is TGTGCCAGCAGTGCCGGTGCCGGGCGGCGTTCACCCCTCCACTTT. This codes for CASSAGAGRRSPLHF.

CDR3 sequence reads: CASSRGSGLEYF. CDR3 bases: TGTGCCAGCAGCCGCGGGAGCGGCCTAGAGTACTTC. This chain uses TRBV7-8 with TRBJ2-5; 7 nucleotides agree with TRBD2. Trimming at V came to 5 bases and at J to 12 bases, leaving 9 bases not matched to a gene. Germline CDR1 and CDR2: SGHVS and FQNEAQ. The CDR3 extends over 12 amino acids.

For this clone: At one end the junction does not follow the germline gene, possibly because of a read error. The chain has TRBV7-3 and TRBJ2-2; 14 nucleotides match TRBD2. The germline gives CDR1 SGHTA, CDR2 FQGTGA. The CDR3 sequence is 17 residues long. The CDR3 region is CAGRARGLAGATGELFF. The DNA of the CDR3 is TGTGCCGGCAGGGCGAGGGGACTAGCGGGGGCCACCGGGGAGCTGTTTTTT. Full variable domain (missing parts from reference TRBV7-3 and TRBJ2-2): GAGVSQTPSNKVTEKGKYVELRCDPISGHTALYWYRQSLGQGPEFLIYFQGTGAADDSGLPNDRFFAVRPEGSVSTLKIQRTERGDSAVYLCAGRARGLAGATGELFFGEGSRLTVL.

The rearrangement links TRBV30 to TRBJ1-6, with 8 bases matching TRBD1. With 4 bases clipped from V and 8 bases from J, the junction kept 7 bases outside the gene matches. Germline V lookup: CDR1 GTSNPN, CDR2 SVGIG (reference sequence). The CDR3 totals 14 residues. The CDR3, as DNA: TGTGCCTGGAACCGAGGGGACAGGCATTCACCCCTCCACTTT. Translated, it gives CAWNRGDRHSPLHF.

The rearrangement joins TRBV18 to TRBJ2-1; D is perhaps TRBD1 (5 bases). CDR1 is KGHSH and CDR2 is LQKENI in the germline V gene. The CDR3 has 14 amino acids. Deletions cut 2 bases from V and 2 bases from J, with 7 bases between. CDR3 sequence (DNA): TGTGCCAGCTCACCAGACAGAACCTACAATGAGCAGTTCTTC. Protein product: CASSPDRTYNEQFF.

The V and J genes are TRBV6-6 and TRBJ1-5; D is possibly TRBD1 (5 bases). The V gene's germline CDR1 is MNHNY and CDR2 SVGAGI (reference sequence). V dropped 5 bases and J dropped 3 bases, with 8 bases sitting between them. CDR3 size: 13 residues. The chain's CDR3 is CASSQGYNQPQHF. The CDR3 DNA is TGTGCCAGCAGTCAGGGTTACAATCAGCCCCAGCATTTT.

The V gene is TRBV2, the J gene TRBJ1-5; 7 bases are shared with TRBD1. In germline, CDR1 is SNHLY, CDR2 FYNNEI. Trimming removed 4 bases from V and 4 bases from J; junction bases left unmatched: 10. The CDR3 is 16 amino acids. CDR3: CASSGSLQGRNQPQHF. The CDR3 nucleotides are TGTGCCAGCAGTGGGTCCTTACAGGGGAGGAATCAGCCCCAGCATTTT.

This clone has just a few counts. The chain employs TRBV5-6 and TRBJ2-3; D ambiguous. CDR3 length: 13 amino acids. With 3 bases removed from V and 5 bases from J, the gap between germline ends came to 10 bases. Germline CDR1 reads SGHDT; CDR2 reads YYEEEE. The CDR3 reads CASSWRGGDTQYF. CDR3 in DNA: TGTGCCAGCAGCTGGAGAGGTGGAGATACGCAGTATTTT.

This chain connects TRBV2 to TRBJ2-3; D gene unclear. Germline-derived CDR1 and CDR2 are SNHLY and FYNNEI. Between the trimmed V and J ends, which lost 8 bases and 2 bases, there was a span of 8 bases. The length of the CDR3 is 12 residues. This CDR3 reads CASLQITDTQYF. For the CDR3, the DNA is TGTGCCAGCTTACAGATCACAGATACGCAGTATTTT. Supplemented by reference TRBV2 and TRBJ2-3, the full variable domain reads EPEVTQTPSHQVTQMGQEVILRCVPISNHLYFYWYRQILGQKVEFLVSFYNNEISEKSEIFDDQFSVERPDGSNFTLKIRSTKLEDSAMYFCASLQITDTQYFGPGTRLTVL.

CDR3 loop: CASSPREVRGNTEAFF. Here the CDR3 DNA reads TGTGCCAGCTCACCACGGGAAGTGAGGGGGAACACTGAAGCTTTCTTT. This chain connects TRBV18 to TRBJ1-1; the D gene is possibly TRBD1 (5 bases). The V end lost 1 base, the J end lost 1 base, and 13 bases lay between the germline ends. CDR3 length: 16 amino acids. Germline CDR1 is KGHSH and CDR2 is LQKENI. Drawing the rest from reference TRBV18 and TRBJ1-1, the complete variable domain is NAGVMQNPRHLVRRRGQEARLRCSPMKGHSHVYWYRQLPEEGLKFMVYLQKENIIDESGMPKERFSAEFPKEGPSILRIQQVVRGDSAAYFCASSPREVRGNTEAFFGQGTRLTVV.

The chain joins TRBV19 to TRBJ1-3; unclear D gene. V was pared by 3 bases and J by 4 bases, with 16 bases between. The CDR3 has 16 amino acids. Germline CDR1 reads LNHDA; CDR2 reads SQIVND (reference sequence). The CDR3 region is CASSMTGVTFGNTIYF. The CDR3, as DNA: TGTGCCAGTAGTATGACCGGGGTTACTTTCGGAAACACCATATATTTT.

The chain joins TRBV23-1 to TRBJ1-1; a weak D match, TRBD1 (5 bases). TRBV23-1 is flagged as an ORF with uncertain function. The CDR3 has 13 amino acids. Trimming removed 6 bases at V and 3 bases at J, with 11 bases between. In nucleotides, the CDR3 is TGCGCCAGCAGCAGGTTAGGGGACACTGAAGCTTTCTTT. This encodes CASSRLGDTEAFF.

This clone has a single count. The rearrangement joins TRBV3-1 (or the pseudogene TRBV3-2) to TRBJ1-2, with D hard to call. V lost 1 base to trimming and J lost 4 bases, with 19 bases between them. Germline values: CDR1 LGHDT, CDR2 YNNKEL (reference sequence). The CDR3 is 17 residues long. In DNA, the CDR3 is TGTGCCAGCAGCCAAGGAGTGTCCGGGAGGGTCGTCTATGGCTACACCTTC. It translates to CASSQGVSGRVVYGYTF.

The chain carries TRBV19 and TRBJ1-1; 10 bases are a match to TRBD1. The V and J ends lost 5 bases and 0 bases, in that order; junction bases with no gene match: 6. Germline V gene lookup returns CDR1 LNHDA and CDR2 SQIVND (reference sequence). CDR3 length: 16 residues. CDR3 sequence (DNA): TGTGCCAGTAGTCTCCGGGACAGGGGCATGAACACTGAAGCTTTCTTT. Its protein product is CASSLRDRGMNTEAFF.

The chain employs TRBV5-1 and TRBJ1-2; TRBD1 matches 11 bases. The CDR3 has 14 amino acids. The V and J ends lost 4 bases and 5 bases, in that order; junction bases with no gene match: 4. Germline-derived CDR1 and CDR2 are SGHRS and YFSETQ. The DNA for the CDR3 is TGCGCCAGCAGCGGGGACAGGGGGGAATATGGCTACACCTTC. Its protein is CASSGDRGEYGYTF.

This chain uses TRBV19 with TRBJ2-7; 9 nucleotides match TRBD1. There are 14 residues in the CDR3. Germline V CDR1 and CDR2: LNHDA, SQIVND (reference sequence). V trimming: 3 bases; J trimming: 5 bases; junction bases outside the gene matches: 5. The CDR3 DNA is TGTGCCAGTAGTATTGGGACAGGGAACAACGAGCAGTACTTC. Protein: CASSIGTGNNEQYF.

CDR3 region: CASSQGGLAGTYEQYF. CDR3 nucleotide sequence: TGCGCCAGCAGCCAAGGAGGGCTAGCGGGGACCTACGAGCAGTACTTC. The V and J genes are TRBV4-1 and TRBJ2-7; 9 nucleotides line up with TRBD2. Germline V gene data show CDR1 as MGHRA and CDR2 as YSYEKL. The CDR3 spans 16 residues. J lost 2 bases, V lost 1 base, and 6 bases had no gene match.

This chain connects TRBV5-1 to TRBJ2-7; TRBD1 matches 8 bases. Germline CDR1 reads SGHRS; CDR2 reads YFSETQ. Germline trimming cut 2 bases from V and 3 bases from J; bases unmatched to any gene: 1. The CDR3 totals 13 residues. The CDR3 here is CASSFTGGYEQYF. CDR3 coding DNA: TGCGCCAGCAGCTTCACAGGGGGCTACGAGCAGTACTTC.

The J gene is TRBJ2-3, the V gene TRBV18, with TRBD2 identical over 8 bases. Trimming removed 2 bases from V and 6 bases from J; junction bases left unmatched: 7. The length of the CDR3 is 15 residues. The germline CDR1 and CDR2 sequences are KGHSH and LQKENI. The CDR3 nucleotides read TGTGCCAGCTCACCAAGAGCGGGAGCTGGGGATACGCAGTATTTT. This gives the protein CASSPRAGAGDTQYF.

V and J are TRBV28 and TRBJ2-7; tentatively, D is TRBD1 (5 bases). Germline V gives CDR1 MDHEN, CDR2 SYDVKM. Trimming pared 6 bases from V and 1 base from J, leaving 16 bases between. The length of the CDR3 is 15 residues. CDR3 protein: CASRLYVAGSYEQYF. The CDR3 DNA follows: TGTGCCAGCAGGCTCTACGTGGCAGGGTCCTACGAGCAGTACTTC. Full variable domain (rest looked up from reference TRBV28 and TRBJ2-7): DVKVTQSSRYLVKRTGEKVFLECVQDMDHENMFWYRQDPGLGLRLIYFSYDVKMKEKGDIPEGYSVSREKKERFSLILESASTNQTSMYLCASRLYVAGSYEQYFGPGTRLTVT.

The CDR3 nucleotides read TGCGCCAGCAGCGGAGGAACAGGGGTAGTAAGAAACTATGGCTACACCTTC. Its protein product is CASSGGTGVVRNYGYTF. The gene calls are TRBV5-1 and TRBJ1-2; 7 bases are shared with TRBD1. Germline CDR1 and CDR2: SGHRS and YFSETQ. V gave up 4 bases and J gave up 2 bases; unmatched junction bases: 14. The length of the CDR3 is 17 residues.

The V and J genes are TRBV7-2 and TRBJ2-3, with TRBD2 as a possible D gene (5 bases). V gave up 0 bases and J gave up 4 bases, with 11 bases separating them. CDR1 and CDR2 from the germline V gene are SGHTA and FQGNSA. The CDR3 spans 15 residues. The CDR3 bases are TGTGCCAGCAGCTTAGCATCCCGGGGAGCAGATACGCAGTATTTT. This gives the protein CASSLASRGADTQYF.